What follows describes a single TCR beta chain. Its specificity is not known. Per germline, CDR1 SGDLS and CDR2 YYNGEE. This CDR3 is 14 amino acids long. With V trimmed by 2 bases and J by 7 bases, 5 bases remained unmatched. The data were obtained in a study of cytomegalovirus exposure and HLA in healthy donors. Those who donated were healthy bone marrow donors. Study conclusions and caveats: A later analysis reportedly found fewer N-insertions in an Asian-associated ancestry cluster than the roughly 670-donor mean. In an earlier analysis, productive rearrangement rates for most beta V segments clustered near 90% or 30%.

The primer mix had 60 Vbeta and 13 Jbeta primers. Assay: immunoSEQ multiplex PCR; the TCRdb copy retains only in-frame clones and omits some. The sample records 70,000 to 95,000 clones, around 77% being singletons. The receptor was isolated from a man aged 50-59 years in good health and CMV-seronegative. Sequenced: PBMCs. The chain combines TRBV9 with TRBJ1-2; 10 bases agree with TRBD1. The CDR3 region is CASSVETGGSGYTF. CDR3 coding DNA: TGTGCCAGCAGCGTTGAGACAGGGGGCTCTGGCTACACCTTC.